Sequencing of this T cell receptor beta chain was carried out in a study of T-cell memory formation after mild COVID-19. Study details: Among the donors, TCR clusters were largely specific to each donor. Study-level points and caveats: For contracting clones, CD4+ ones sat mainly in CM and EM, CD8+ in EMRA.

TCRdb re-called the 5' RACE reads through MiXCR, storing one row per CDR3 protein. Among fewer than 700,000 distinct CDR3 sequences listed, 20% to 25% were seen once. There are a few counts of this clonotype. The target antigen is unknown. The CDR3 has 15 residues. The germline gives CDR1 SGHAT, CDR2 FQNNGV. The V gene end was trimmed by 1 base and the J gene end by 4 bases; junction bases not matched to a gene: 3. The sequence derives from an adult woman who had mild COVID-19 (a few samples of this study predate the infection). Cell type and time point are not known. The chain joins TRBV11-2 to TRBJ2-5; 10 bases line up with TRBD2. Sample: PBMCs or a T cell subset sorted from them (not recorded which). The CDR3 reads CASSLVAGGVETQYF. The CDR3 region has the DNA TGTGCCAGCAGCTTAGTAGCGGGAGGTGTAGAGACCCAGTACTTC. Using reference TRBV11-2 and TRBJ2-5 for the parts outside the CDR3, the full variable domain is EAGVAQSPRYKIIEKRQSVAFWCNPISGHATLYWYQQILGQGPKLLIQFQNNGVVDDSQLPKDRFSAERLKGVDSTLKIQPAKLEDSAVYLCASSLVAGGVETQYFGPGTRLLVL.